This is a list of T cell receptor beta chains from one sample in a study of T cells after posttransplantation cyclophosphamide. Clones were sequenced by immunoSEQ multiplex PCR, and TCRdb holds only the in-frame ones, with some missing. The sample gives more than 40,000 clones, none seen only once, and the top ten clones hold about 2.2%. Sequencing was performed on PBMCs. These receptors were taken from a man in his forties in good health, CMV-negative, and a related stem cell transplant donor. CDR3s include the opening cysteine and the closing phenylalanine or tryptophan. D genes are given only for firm matches. Clone size is given as once, few, many, or a class for an expanded clone.

size | D | J | V | CDR3 | DNA
many | . | TRBJ2-5 | TRBV27 | CASSLRGYPQETQYF | TGTGCCAGCAGTTTGCGCGGTTACCCCCAAGAGACCCAGTACTTC
many | . | TRBJ1-4 | TRBV5-4 | CAFSPAGKGDEKLFF | TGTGCCTTTAGCCCCGCAGGGAAGGGTGATGAAAAACTGTTTTTT
many | . | TRBJ2-7 | TRBV18 | CASSPSRDTSYEQYF | TGTGCCAGCTCACCTTCCCGGGACACCTCCTACGAGCAGTACTTC
many | . | TRBJ2-7 | TRBV7-9 | CASSLASGGYEQYF | TGTGCCAGCAGCTTAGCTAGCGGCGGCTACGAGCAGTACTTC
many | TRBD1 | TRBJ2-7 | TRBV4-1 | CASSQEGDSHSEQYF | TGCGCCAGCAGCCAAGAAGGGGACAGCCATAGTGAGCAGTACTTC
many | TRBD2 | TRBJ2-1 | TRBV7-8 | CASSSRLAGAYNEQFF | TGTGCCAGCAGCTCCAGACTAGCGGGGGCCTACAATGAGCAGTTCTTC
many | TRBD1 | TRBJ1-5 | TRBV7-8 | CASRPDRVGQHQPQHF | TGTGCCAGCAGACCGGACAGGGTGGGGCAGCATCAGCCCCAGCATTTT
many | TRBD2 | TRBJ2-1 | TRBV30 | CAWSGVRDYTYNEQFF | TGTGCCTGGAGTGGAGTACGGGACTACACCTACAATGAGCAGTTCTTC
many | TRBD1 | TRBJ2-7 | TRBV5-6 | CASSLGTGFYEQYF | TGTGCCAGCAGCTTGGGGACAGGGTTTTACGAGCAGTACTTC
many | TRBD1 | TRBJ1-1 | TRBV29-1 | CSVDRGGNTEAFF | TGCAGCGTTGATAGAGGGGGCAACACTGAAGCTTTCTTT
many | TRBD1 | TRBJ2-7 | TRBV19 | CASSLQGQGALDEQYF | TGTGCCAGTAGTCTTCAAGGACAGGGGGCTTTGGACGAGCAGTACTTC